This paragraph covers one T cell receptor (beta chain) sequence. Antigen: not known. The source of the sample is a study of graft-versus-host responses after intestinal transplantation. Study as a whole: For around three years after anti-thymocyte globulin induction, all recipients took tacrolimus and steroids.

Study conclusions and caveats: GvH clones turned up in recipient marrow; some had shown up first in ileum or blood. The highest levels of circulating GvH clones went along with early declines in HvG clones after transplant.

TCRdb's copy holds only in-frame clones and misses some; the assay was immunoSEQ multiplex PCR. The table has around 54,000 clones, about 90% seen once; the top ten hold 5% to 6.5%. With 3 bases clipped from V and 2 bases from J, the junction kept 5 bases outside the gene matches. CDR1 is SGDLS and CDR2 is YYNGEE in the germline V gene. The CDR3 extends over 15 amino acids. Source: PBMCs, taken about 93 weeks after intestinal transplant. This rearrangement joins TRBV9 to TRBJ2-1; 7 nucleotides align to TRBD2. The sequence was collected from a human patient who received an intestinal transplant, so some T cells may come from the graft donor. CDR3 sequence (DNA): TGTGCCAGCAGCGGGGAGGGGTTTCCCTACAATGAGCAGTTCTTC. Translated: CASSGEGFPYNEQFF.